Presented here are 16 T cell receptor beta chains from one specimen sequenced in a study of breast tumors, draining lymph nodes, adjacent tissues. TCRdb re-derived calls from the multiplex PCR reads in MiXCR, one entry per CDR3 protein. The table lists about 80,000 distinct CDR3 sequences, around 20% of them singletons. Samples came from axillary lymph nodes draining the breast cancer. Sequenced material: axillary lymph node tissue. These receptors all come from a female donor with breast cancer. Some clones in this sample may be carry-over from other donors' samples.

This clonotype was seen more than once but under ten times. V is TRBV27 and J is TRBJ2-5; perhaps TRBD1 as D (5 bases). Trimming cost V 3 bases and J 10 bases, with 18 bases left between them. The CDR3 is 14 amino acids. Looked up from germline, CDR1 is MNHEY and CDR2 is SMNVEV (reference sequence). This CDR3 reads CASSFSARDRIQYF. CDR3 nucleotide sequence: TGTGCCAGCAGTTTTTCGGCCAGGGATAGGATCCAGTACTTC.

This clonotype was counted many times. The V gene is TRBV28, the J gene TRBJ2-5; no definite D call. The germline gives CDR1 MDHEN, CDR2 SYDVKM. Trimming removed 2 bases at V and 3 bases at J, with 10 bases between. The CDR3 runs 14 residues. The CDR3 is CASSLGIGKETQYF. DNA for the CDR3: TGTGCCAGCAGTTTAGGGATAGGAAAAGAGACCCAGTACTTC.

This clonotype was recorded at least ten times. The chain recombines TRBV5-1 with TRBJ2-5; no reliable D call. CDR3 length: 15 amino acids. The germline CDR1 and CDR2 sequences are SGHRS and YFSETQ. The V gene lost 4 bases and the J gene lost 1 base, with 14 bases spanning the gap. The CDR3 sequence: CASSPDGLTQETQYF. The CDR3 nucleotides read TGCGCCAGCAGCCCGGACGGGCTCACCCAAGAGACCCAGTACTTC. The variable domain in full, completed from reference TRBV5-1 and TRBJ2-5, reads KAGVTQTPRYLIKTRGQQVTLSCSPISGHRSVSWYQQTPGQGLQFLFEYFSETQRNKGNFPGRFSGRQFSNSRSEMNVSTLELGDSALYLCASSPDGLTQETQYFGPGTRLLVL.

This clonotype was recorded once. Here the CDR3 omits its conserved ending phenylalanine or tryptophan, so a read error is the likely source. V and J are TRBV11-3 and TRBJ2-7; D assignment may be TRBD1 or TRBD2 (5 bases each). The germline V gene encodes CDR1 SGHNT and CDR2 YENEEA. V gave up 5 bases and J gave up 0 bases, with 11 bases separating them. The length of the CDR3 is 14 residues. The CDR3 spells CASSPGTASYEQYC. CDR3 sequence (DNA): TGTGCCAGCAGCCCCGGGACCGCCTCCTACGAGCAGTACTGC.

V and J are TRBV28 and TRBJ1-2; a possible D gene is TRBD1 (6 bases). The V end lost 1 base, the J end lost 7 bases, and 16 bases lay between the germline ends. The CDR3 has 15 amino acids. Germline CDR1 MDHEN, CDR2 SYDVKM. This CDR3 is CASSLSGAGDSGYTF. Written as DNA, the CDR3 is TGTGCCAGCAGTTTATCCGGGGCAGGGGATAGTGGCTACACCTTC.

There are a few counts of this clonotype. The rearrangement links TRBV4-3 to TRBJ1-4; D not resolved. The CDR3 has 16 residues. The germline V and J ends were trimmed by 0 bases and 11 bases, with 19 bases remaining between them. Germline CDR1 is LGHNA and CDR2 is YSLEER. CDR3 sequence reads: CASSQDWPGGLGKLFF. CDR3 in DNA: TGCGCCAGCAGCCAAGATTGGCCCGGAGGATTGGGGAAACTGTTTTTT.

This clonotype was recorded at least ten times. This chain uses TRBV2 with TRBJ1-2, with 7 positions matching TRBD1. Germline-derived CDR1 and CDR2 are SNHLY and FYNNEI. V trimming: 4 bases; J trimming: 5 bases; junction bases outside the gene matches: 4. The CDR3 extends over 13 amino acids. CDR3 sequence: CASSGTGAYGYTF. The CDR3, as DNA: TGTGCCAGCAGTGGGACAGGAGCTTATGGCTACACCTTC.

This clonotype was seen at least ten times. The chain couples TRBV5-4 to TRBJ2-3, with no clear D. The CDR3 has 14 amino acids. The V gene's germline CDR1 is SGHNT and CDR2 YYREEE (reference sequence). Trimming took off 2 bases at V and 2 bases at J, with 9 bases between the two ends. CDR3 nucleotide sequence: TGTGCCAGCAGCTTAGGCGGCCTCACAGATACGCAGTATTTT. This sequence encodes CASSLGGLTDTQYF.

Many counts were recorded for this clonotype. The chain employs TRBV5-8 and TRBJ2-1; no clear D. Trimming shortened V by 0 bases and J by 0 bases, and 10 bases separated the two germline ends. The CDR3 is 16 amino acids. The germline gives CDR1 SGHTS, CDR2 YDEGEE. CDR3: CASSLAVGTSYNEQFF. The CDR3, as DNA: TGTGCCAGCAGCTTGGCTGTGGGCACCTCCTACAATGAGCAGTTCTTC.

About this clonotype itself: With a much larger clone just one base away, this may be a read error. This chain's CDR3 is CASSETGGEQFF. The CDR3 DNA reads TGTGCCAGCAGCGAGACTGGTGGAGAGCAGTTCTTC. The rearrangement links TRBV7-3 to TRBJ2-1; no clear D. CDR3 length: 12 amino acids. The V gene's germline CDR1 is SGHTA and CDR2 FQGTGA. The V end lost 5 bases, the J end lost 10 bases, and 12 bases lay between the germline ends. Supplemented by reference TRBV7-3 and TRBJ2-1, the full variable domain reads GAGVSQTPSNKVTEKGKYVELRCDPISGHTALYWYRQSLGQGPEFLIYFQGTGAADDSGLPNDRFFAVRPEGSVSTLKIQRTERGDSAVYLCASSETGGEQFFGPGTRLTVL.

This clonotype was counted once. The chain couples TRBV7-9 to TRBJ1-5; TRBD1 is a possible D gene (5 bases). The ends were cut back, 5 bases at V and 11 bases at J, with 16 bases in the middle. This CDR3 has 13 amino acids. Germline V CDR1 and CDR2: SEHNR, FQNEAQ (reference sequence). The CDR3 region has the DNA TGTGCCAGCAGCCCTCAGGGATTGGAGACCCAGCATTTT. It is translated as CASSPQGLETQHF.

In this sample, this clonotype turned up a few times. The gene calls are TRBV20-1 and TRBJ2-2; 11 bases line up with TRBD1. Germline CDR1 and CDR2: DFQATT and SNEGSKA (reference sequence). Trimming cost V 2 bases and J 5 bases; bases outside gene matches: 4. CDR3 length: 15 residues. The CDR3 coding sequence is TGCAGTGCTAGACCGGACAGGGGGCGAACCGGGGAGCTGTTTTTT. Translation gives CSARPDRGRTGELFF.

This clonotype appeared many times. V gene TRBV5-1 combines with J gene TRBJ1-6, with 7 bases lining up with TRBD1. Losses at the gene ends were 1 base for V and 7 bases for J; bases not matched to a gene: 2. Germline CDR1 is SGHRS and CDR2 is YFSETQ. The length of the CDR3 is 14 residues. CDR3 region: CASSLTGENSPLHF. The CDR3, as DNA: TGCGCCAGCAGCTTGACAGGGGAGAATTCACCCCTCCACTTT.

In its sample, this clonotype was seen a few times. The chain joins TRBV18 to TRBJ2-5; TRBD2 is a possible D gene (6 bases). V lost 3 bases to trimming and J lost 5 bases, with 10 bases between them. CDR1 is KGHSH, CDR2 LQKENI, per germline. This CDR3 comprises 13 residues. The CDR3 region has the DNA TGTGCCAGCTCACCGGGGGGATACGAGACCCAGTACTTC. Translation: CASSPGGYETQYF.

Comment on this clonotype: A read error may account for a junction end that differs from germline. The rearrangement joins TRBV12-3 or TRBV12-4 to TRBJ1-6; no clear D gene. CDR3 length equals 16 residues. The CDR3 DNA is TGTGCCGGCAGTCCCTCTGGGAGGGATTATAATTCACCCCTCCACTTT. Translating it yields CAGSPSGRDYNSPLHF.

This clonotype came up many times. V is TRBV20-1 and J is TRBJ2-3, with 10 positions matching TRBD1. The V gene end was trimmed by 3 bases and the J gene end by 4 bases; junction bases not matched to a gene: 7. The CDR3 consists of 15 residues. CDR1 is DFQATT and CDR2 is SNEGSKA in the germline V gene (reference sequence). The CDR3 nucleotides are TGCAGTGCTAGGGACGGGGACAGGGGCCCAGATACGCAGTATTTT. It is translated as CSARDGDRGPDTQYF.